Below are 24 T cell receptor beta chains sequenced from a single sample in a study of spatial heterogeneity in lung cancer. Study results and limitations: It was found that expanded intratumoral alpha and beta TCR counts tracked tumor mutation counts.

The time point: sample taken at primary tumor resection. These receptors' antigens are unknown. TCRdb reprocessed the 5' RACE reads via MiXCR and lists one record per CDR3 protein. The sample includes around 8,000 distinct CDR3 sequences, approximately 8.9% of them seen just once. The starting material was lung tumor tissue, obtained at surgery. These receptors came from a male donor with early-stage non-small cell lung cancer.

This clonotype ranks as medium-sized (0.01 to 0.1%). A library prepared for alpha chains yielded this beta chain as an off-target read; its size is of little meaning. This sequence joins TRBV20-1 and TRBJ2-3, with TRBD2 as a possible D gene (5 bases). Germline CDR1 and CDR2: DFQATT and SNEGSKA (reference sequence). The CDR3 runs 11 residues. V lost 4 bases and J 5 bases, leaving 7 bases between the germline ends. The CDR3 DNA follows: TGCAGTGCTACCAGCGGAGATACGCAGTATTTT. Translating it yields CSATSGDTQYF.

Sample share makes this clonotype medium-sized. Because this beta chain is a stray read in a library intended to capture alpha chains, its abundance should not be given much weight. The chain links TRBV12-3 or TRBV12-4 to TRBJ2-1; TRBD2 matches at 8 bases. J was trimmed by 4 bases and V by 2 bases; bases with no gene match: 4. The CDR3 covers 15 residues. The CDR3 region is CASSLTASGYNEQFF. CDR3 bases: TGTGCCAGCAGTTTAACGGCTAGCGGGTACAATGAGCAGTTCTTC.

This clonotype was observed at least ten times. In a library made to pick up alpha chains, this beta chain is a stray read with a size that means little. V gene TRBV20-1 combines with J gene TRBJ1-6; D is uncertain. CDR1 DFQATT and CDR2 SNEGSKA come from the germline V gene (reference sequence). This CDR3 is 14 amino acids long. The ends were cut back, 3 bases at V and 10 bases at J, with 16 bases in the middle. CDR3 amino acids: CSARNEGLSSPLHF. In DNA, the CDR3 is TGCAGTGCTAGGAACGAAGGCCTCAGCTCACCCCTCCACTTT.

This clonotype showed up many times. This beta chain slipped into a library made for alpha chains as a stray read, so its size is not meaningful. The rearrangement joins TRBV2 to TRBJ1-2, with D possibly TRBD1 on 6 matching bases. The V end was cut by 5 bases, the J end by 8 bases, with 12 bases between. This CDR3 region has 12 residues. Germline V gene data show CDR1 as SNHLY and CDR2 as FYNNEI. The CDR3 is CASSPGARGYTF. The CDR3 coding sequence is TGTGCCAGCAGTCCGGGGGCGAGGGGCTACACCTTC.

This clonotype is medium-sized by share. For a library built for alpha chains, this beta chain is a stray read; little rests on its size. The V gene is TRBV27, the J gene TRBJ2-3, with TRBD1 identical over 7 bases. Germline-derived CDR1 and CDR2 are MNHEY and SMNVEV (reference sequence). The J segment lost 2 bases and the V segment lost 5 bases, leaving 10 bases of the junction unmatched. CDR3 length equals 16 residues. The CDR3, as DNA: TGTGCCAGCAGTGTCAGGGGGATGAGGCTCACAGATACGCAGTATTTT. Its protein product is CASSVRGMRLTDTQYF.

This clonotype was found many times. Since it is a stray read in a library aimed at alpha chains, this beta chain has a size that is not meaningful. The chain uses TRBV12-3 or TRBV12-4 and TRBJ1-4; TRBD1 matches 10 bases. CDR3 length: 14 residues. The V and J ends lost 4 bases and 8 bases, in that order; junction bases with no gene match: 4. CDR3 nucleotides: TGTGCCAGCAGTTCAGGGACAGGGGACGAAAAACTGTTTTTT. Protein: CASSSGTGDEKLFF.

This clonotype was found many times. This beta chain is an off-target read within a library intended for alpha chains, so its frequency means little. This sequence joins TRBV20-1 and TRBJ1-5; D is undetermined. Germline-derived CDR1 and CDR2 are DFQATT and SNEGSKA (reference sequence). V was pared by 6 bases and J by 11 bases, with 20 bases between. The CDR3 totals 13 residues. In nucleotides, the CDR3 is TGCAGTGCAAATCCGGGCCCGACGTCGACCCAGCATTTT. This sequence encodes CSANPGPTSTQHF.

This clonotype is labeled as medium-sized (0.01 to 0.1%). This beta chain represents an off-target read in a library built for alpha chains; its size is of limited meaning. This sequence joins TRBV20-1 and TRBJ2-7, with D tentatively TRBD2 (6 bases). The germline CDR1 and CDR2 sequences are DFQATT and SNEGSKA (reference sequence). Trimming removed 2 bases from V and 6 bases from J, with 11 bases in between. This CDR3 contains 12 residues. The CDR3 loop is CSARLASREQYF. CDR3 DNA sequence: TGCAGTGCTAGACTAGCGTCTCGCGAGCAGTACTTC.

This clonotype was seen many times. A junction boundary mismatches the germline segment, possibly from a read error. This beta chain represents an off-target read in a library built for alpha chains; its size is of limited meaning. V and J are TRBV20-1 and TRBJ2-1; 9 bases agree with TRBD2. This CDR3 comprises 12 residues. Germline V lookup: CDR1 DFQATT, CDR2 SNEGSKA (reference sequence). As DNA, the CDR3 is TGCAGTGCTAGAAACCAGCGGGGGGTCGAGATCTTC. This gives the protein CSARNQRGVEIF.

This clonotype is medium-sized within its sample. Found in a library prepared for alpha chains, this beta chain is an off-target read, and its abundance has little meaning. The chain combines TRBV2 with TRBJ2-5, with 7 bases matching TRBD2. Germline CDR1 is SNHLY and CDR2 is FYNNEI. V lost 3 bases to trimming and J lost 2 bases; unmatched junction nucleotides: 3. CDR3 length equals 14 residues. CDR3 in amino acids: CASSDQRDQETQYF. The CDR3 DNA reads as TGTGCCAGCAGTGATCAGCGGGATCAAGAGACCCAGTACTTC.

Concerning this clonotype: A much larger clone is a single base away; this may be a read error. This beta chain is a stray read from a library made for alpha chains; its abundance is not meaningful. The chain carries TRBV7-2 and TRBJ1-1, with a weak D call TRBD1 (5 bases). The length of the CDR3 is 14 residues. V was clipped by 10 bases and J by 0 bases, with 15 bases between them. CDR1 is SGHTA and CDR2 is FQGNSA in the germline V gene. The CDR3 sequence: CATSRGRVNTEAFF. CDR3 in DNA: TGTGCCACTAGTCGGGGACGGGTGAACACTGAAGCTTTCTTT.

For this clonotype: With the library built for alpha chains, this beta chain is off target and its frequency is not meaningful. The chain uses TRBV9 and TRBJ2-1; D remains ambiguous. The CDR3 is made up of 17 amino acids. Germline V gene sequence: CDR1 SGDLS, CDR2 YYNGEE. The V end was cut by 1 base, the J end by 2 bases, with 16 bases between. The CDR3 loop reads CASSVSVGGIPYNEQFF. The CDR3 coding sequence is TGTGCCAGCAGCGTATCGGTGGGTGGGATCCCCTACAATGAGCAGTTCTTC.

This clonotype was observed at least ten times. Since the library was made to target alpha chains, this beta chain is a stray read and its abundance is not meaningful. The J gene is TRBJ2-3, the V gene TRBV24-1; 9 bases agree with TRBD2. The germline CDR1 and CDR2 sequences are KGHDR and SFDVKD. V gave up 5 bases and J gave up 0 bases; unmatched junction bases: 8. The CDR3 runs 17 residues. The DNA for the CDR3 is TGTGCCACCAGTGCCCCGACTAGCGGAGGTAGCACAGATACGCAGTATTTT. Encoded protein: CATSAPTSGGSTDTQYF.

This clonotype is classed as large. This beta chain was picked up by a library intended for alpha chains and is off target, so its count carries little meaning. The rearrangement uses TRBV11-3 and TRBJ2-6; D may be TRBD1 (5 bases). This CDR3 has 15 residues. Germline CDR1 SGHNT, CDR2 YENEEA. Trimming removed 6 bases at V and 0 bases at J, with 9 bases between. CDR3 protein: CASRLDNSGANVLTF. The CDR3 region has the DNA TGTGCCAGCAGGCTGGACAACTCTGGGGCCAACGTCCTGACTTTC.

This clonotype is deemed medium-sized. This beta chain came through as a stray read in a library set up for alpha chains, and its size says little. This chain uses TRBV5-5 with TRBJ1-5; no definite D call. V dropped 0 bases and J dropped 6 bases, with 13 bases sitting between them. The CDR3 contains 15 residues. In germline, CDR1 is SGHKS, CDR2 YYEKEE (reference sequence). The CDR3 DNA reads TGTGCCAGCAGCTTGGGAGTCATGGGGAGTCAGCCCCAGCATTTT. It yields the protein CASSLGVMGSQPQHF.

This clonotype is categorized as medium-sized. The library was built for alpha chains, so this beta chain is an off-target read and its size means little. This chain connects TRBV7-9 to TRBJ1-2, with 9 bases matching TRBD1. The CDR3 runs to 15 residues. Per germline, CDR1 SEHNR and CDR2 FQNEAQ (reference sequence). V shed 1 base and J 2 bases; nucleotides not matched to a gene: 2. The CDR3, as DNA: TGTGCCAGCAGCTTAGATACAGGGGGCAACTATGGCTACACCTTC. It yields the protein CASSLDTGGNYGYTF.

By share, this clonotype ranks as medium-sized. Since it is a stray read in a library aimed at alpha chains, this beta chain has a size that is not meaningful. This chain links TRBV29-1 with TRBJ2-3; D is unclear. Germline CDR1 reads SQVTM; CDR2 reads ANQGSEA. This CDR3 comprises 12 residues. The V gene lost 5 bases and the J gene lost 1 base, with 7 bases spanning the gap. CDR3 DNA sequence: TGCAGCGTTTGGGATGGCACAGATACGCAGTATTTT. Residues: CSVWDGTDTQYF.

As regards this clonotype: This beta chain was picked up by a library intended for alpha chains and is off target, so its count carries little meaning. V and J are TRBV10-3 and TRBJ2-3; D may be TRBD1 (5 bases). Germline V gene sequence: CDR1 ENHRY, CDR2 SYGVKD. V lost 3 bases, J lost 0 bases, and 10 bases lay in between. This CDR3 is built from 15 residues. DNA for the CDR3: TGTGCCATCAGTGAACCGACAGCCAGCACAGATACGCAGTATTTT. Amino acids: CAISEPTASTDTQYF.

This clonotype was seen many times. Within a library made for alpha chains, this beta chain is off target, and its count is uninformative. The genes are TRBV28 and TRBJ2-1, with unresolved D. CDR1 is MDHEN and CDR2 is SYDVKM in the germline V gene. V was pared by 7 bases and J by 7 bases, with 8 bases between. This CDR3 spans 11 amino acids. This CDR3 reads CASIRNNEQFF. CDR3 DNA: TGTGCCAGCATTAGGAATAATGAGCAGTTCTTC.

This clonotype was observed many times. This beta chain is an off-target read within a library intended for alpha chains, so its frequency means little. In DNA form, the CDR3 reads TGCGCCAGCAGGGTTAAAGAAGGGACCTCCTATAATTCACCCCTCCACTTT. Translated: CASRVKEGTSYNSPLHF. This chain links TRBV5-1 with TRBJ1-6; a weak D match, TRBD1 (5 bases). Trimming stripped 5 bases from V and 0 bases from J, with 15 bases between. CDR1 and CDR2 from the germline V gene are SGHRS and YFSETQ. This CDR3 comprises 17 residues.

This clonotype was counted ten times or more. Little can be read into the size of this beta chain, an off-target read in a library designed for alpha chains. The CDR3 DNA sequence: TGTGCCAGCACCTCTAACGTACCTGGGGCCAACGTCCTGACTTTC. The encoded protein is CASTSNVPGANVLTF. This rearrangement joins TRBV7-2 to TRBJ2-6; no clear D. CDR3 length equals 15 residues. Germline V gene lookup returns CDR1 SGHTA and CDR2 FQGNSA. V shed 7 bases and J shed 2 bases, with 12 bases lying between them.

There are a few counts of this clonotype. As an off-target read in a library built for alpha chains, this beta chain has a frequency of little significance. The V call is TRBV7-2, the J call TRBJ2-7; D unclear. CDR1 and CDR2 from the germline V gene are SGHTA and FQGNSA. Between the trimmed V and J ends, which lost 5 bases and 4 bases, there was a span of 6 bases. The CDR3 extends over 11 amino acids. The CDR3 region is CASSRAYEQYF. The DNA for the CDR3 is TGTGCCAGCAGCCGGGCTTACGAGCAGTACTTC. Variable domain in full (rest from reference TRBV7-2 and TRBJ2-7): GAGVSQSPSNKVTEKGKDVELRCDPISGHTALYWYRQSLGQGLEFLIYFQGNSAPDKSGLPSDRFSAERTGGSVSTLTIQRTQQEDSAVYLCASSRAYEQYFGPGTRLTVT.

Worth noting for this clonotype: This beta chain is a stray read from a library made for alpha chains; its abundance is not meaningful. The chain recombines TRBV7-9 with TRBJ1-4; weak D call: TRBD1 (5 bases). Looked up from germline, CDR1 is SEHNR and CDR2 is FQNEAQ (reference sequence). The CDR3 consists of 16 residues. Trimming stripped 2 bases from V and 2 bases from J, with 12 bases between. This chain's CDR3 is CASSLRPGRTNEKLFF. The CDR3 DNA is TGTGCCAGCAGCTTAAGACCGGGACGGACTAATGAAAAACTGTTTTTT.

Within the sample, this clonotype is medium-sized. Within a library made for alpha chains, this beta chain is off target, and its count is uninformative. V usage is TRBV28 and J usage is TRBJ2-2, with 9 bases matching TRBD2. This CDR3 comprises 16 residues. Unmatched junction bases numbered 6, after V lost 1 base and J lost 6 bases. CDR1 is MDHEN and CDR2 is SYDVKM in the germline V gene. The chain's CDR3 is CASSLSTSGRPGELFF. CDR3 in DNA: TGTGCCAGCAGTTTATCAACAAGCGGGAGGCCCGGGGAGCTGTTTTTT.